This T cell receptor beta chain was recorded in a study of T cells after yellow fever vaccination. The V gene's germline CDR1 is SNHLY and CDR2 FYNNEI. CDR3 length: 15 residues. Trimming removed 1 base at V and 8 bases at J, with 15 bases between. TCRdb ran MiXCR on the 5' RACE reads and lists one entry per CDR3 protein. The repertoire includes over 4,000 distinct CDR3 sequences, more than 3.5% of them detected once, and 59% sits in the top ten. Ten or more counts support this clonotype. This chain joins TRBV2 and TRBJ2-1; D is perhaps TRBD1 (6 bases). The sequence came from a young man who received the YFV17D yellow fever vaccine. Sequenced here: PBMCs, either bulk or a sorted T-cell subset (CD4+, CD8+, memory, or dextramer-sorted; not recorded which), sampled 15 days after the yellow fever booster vaccination. Here the CDR3 reads CASSEVAGVGHEQFF. Here the CDR3 DNA reads TGTGCCAGCAGTGAAGTGGCAGGGGTTGGCCATGAGCAGTTCTTC.